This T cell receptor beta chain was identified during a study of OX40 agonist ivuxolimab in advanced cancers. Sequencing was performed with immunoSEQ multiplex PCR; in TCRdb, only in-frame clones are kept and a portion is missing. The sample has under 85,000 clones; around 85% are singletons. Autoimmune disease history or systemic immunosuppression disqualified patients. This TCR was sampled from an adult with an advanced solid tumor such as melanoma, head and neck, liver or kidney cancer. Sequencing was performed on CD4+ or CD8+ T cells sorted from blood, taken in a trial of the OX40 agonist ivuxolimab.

CDR3 DNA: TGCGCCAGCAGCTTGGACAGACTGAACACTGAAGCTTTCTTT. Translating it yields CASSLDRLNTEAFF. J is TRBJ1-1 and V is TRBV5-1, with D uncertain. The CDR3 runs 14 residues. With 0 bases removed from V and 0 bases from J, the gap between germline ends came to 6 bases. Germline CDR1 is SGHRS and CDR2 is YFSETQ.